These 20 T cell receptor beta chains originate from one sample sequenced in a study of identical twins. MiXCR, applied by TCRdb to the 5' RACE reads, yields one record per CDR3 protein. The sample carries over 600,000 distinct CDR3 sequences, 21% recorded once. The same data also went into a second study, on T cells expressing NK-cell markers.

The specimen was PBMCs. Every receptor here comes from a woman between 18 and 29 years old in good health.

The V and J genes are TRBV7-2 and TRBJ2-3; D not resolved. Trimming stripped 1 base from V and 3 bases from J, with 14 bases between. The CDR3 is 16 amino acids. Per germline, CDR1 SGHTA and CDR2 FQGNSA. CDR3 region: CASSLGGPGTTDTQYF. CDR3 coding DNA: TGTGCCAGCAGCTTAGGGGGTCCAGGAACAACAGATACGCAGTATTTT.

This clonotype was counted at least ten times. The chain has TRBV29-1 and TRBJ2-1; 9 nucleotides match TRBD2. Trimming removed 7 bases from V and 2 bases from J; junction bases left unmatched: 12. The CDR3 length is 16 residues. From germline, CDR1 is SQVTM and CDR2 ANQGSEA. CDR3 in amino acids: CSAAKKASGAYNEQFF. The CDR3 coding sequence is TGCAGCGCCGCAAAGAAGGCTAGCGGGGCCTACAATGAGCAGTTCTTC.

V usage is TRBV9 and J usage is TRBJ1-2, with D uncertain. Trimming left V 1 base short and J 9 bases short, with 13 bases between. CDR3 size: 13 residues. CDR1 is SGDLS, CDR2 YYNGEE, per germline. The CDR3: CASSVPPLSRYTF. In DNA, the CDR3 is TGTGCCAGCAGCGTACCCCCCCTCAGTCGCTACACCTTC.

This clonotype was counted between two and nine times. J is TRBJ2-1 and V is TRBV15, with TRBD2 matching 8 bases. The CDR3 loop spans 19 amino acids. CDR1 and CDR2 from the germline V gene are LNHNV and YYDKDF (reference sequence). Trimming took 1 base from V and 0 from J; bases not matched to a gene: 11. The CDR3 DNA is TGTGCCACCAGCAGAGTCGCGGGAGGAACCCCGAGCTCCTACAATGAGCAGTTCTTC. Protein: CATSRVAGGTPSSYNEQFF. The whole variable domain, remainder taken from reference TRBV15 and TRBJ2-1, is DAMVIQNPRYQVTQFGKPVTLSCSQTLNHNVMYWYQQKSSQAPKLLFHYYDKDFNNEADTPDNFQSRRPNTSFCFLDIRSPGLGDTAMYLCATSRVAGGTPSSYNEQFFGPGTRLTVL.

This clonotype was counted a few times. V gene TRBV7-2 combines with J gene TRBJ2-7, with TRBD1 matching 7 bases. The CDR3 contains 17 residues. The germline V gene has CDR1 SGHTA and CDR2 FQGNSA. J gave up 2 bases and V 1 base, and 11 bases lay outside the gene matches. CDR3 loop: CASSLVSHPGQPYEQYF. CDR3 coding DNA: TGTGCCAGCAGCTTAGTATCCCATCCGGGACAGCCCTACGAGCAGTACTTC.

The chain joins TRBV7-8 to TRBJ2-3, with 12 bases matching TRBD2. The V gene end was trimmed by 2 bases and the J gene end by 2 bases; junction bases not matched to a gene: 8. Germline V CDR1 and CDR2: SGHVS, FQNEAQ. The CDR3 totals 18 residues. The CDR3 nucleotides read TGTGCCAGCAGCTTAAGCCCTCTAGCGGGAGGGGACACAGATACGCAGTATTTT. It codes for CASSLSPLAGGDTDTQYF.

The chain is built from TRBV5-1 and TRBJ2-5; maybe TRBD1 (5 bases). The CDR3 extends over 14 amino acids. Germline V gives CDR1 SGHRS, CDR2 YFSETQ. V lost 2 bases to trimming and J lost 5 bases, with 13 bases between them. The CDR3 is CASSFTRVRETQYF. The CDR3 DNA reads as TGCGCCAGCAGCTTTACCAGGGTCCGGGAGACCCAGTACTTC.

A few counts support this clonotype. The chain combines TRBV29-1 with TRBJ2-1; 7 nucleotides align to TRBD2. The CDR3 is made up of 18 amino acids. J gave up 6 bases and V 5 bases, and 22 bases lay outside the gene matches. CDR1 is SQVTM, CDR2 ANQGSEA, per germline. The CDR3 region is CSVKGNIVTAGDINEQFF. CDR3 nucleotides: TGCAGCGTTAAAGGGAACATAGTTACGGCGGGGGATATCAATGAGCAGTTCTTC.

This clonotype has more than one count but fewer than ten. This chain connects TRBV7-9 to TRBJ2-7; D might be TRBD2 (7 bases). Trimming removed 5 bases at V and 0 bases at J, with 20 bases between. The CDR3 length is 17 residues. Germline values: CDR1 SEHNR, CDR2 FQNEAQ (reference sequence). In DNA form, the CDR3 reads TGTGCCAGCAGCAACGCACTAGGGGGGGCCACCTCCTACGAGCAGTACTTC. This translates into CASSNALGGATSYEQYF.

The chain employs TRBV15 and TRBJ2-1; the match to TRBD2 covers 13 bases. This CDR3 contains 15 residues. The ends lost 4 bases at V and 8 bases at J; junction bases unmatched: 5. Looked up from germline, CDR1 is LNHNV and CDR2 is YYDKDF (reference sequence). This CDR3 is CATSTRTSGSDEQFF. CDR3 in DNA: TGTGCCACCAGCACCCGGACTAGCGGGAGCGATGAGCAGTTCTTC. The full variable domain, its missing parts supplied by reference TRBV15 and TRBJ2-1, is DAMVIQNPRYQVTQFGKPVTLSCSQTLNHNVMYWYQQKSSQAPKLLFHYYDKDFNNEADTPDNFQSRRPNTSFCFLDIRSPGLGDTAMYLCATSTRTSGSDEQFFGPGTRLTVL.

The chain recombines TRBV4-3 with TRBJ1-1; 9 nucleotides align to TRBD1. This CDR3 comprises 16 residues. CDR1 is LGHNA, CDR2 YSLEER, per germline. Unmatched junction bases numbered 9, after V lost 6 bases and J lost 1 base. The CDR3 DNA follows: TGCGCCAGCAGTGGGACAGGGATTAATAGGAACACTGAAGCTTTCTTT. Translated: CASSGTGINRNTEAFF.

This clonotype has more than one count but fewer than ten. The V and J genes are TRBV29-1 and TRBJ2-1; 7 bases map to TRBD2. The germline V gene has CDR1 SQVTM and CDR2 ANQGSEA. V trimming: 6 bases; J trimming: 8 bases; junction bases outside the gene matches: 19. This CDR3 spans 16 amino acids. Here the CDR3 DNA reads TGCAGCGTCGACGCCCCGACTAGCAGGAGTGGCGATGAGCAGTTCTTC. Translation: CSVDAPTSRSGDEQFF.

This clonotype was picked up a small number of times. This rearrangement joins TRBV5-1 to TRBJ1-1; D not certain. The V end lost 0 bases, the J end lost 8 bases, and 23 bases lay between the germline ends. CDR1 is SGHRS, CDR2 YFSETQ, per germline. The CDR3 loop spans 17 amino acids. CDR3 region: CASSLGGGGTNTAEAFF. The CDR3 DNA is TGCGCCAGCAGCTTGGGAGGCGGCGGCACCAATACGGCAGAAGCTTTCTTT.

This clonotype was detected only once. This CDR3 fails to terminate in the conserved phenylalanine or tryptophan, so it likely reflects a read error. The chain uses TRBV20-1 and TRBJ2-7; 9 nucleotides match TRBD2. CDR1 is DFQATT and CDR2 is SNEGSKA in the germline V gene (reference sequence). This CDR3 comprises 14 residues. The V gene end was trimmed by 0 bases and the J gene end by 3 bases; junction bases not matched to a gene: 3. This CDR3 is CSARDLAGNYEQYS. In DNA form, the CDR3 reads TGCAGTGCTAGAGATCTAGCGGGGAACTACGAGCAGTACTCC.

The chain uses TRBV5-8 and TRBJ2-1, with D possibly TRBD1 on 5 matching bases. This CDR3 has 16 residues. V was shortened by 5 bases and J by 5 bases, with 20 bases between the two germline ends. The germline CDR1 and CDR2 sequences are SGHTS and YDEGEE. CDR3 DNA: TGTGCCAGCAGTTTGATCAGGGAAAGATCAGACAATGAGCAGTTCTTC. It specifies CASSLIRERSDNEQFF.

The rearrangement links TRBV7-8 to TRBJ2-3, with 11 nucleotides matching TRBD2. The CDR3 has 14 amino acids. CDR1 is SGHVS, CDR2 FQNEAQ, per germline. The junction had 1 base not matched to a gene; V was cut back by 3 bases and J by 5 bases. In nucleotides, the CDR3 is TGTGCCAGCAGCTTCACTAGCGGGGGAGATACGCAGTATTTT. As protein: CASSFTSGGDTQYF.

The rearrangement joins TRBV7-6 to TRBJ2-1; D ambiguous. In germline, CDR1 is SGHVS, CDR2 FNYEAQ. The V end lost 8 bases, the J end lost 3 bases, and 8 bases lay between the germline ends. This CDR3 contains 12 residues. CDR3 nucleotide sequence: TGTGCCAGCGGCCTTAGCTACAATGAGCAGTTCTTC. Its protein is CASGLSYNEQFF.

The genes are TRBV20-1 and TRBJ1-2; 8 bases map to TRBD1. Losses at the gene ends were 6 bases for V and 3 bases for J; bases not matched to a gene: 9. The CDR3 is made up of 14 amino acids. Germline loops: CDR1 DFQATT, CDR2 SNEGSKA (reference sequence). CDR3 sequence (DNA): TGCAGTGCCCGGAATACAGGGGGGGACTATGGCTACACCTTC. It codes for CSARNTGGDYGYTF.

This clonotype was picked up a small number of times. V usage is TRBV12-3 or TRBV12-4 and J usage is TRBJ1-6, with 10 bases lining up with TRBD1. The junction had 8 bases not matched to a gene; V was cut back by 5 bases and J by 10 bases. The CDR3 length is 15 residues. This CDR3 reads CASSNRDRGRSPLHF. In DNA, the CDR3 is TGTGCCAGCAGTAATCGGGACAGGGGAAGGTCACCCCTCCACTTT.

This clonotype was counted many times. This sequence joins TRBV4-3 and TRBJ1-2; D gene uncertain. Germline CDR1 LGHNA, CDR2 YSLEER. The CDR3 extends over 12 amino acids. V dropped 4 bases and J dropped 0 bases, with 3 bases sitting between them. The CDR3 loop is CASSRTNYGYTF. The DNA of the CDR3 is TGCGCCAGCAGCCGGACTAACTATGGCTACACCTTC.